This T cell receptor (beta chain) came from a study of T cell repertoires in cytomegalovirus infection. Study details: Epitope selection comprised recently identified HLA-C-restricted CMV epitopes and well-studied HLA-B-restricted CMV epitopes. A matching HLA type, together with CMV infection, was signaled by public TCR beta signatures. Study-wide results and caveats: Dominating the ex vivo response were TCR beta clonotypes that were CMV-specific and HLA-C-restricted. There were carriers of CMV plus the relevant HLA, and cumulative public TCR beta family frequency identified them.

Trimming removed 2 bases at V and 0 bases at J, with 13 bases between. The germline CDR1 and CDR2 sequences are KGHSH and LQKENI. The CDR3 length is 16 residues. Note on this clonotype: Its antigen is unknown.

A single record per CDR3 protein comes from TCRdb applying MiXCR to the reads. The sample contains 27,000 or so distinct CDR3 sequences, under 20% of which appear only once. The V call is TRBV18, the J call TRBJ2-5; D is undetermined. The input for sequencing was CD8+ T cells from cultured PBMCs, taken from culture after CMV antigen stimulation. This TCR was recovered from a human donor in good health (CMV status not recorded). Some clones in this sample may be carry-over from other donors' samples. The CDR3 DNA is TGTGCCAGCTCACCAAAGCGTTGGGCGGACCAAGAGACCCAGTACTTC. It specifies CASSPKRWADQETQYF.